These T cell receptor beta chains were read from a single sample in a study of CD8 T cells in Susac syndrome. TCRdb re-analysed the immunoSEQ multiplex PCR reads in MiXCR, keeping a single row per CDR3 protein. This table has about 90,000 distinct CDR3 sequences, about 96% appearing once. Material: CD8+ T cells from PBMCs. Source of these receptors: a human donor with Susac syndrome. Each CDR3 is given with its conserved first and last residue. A D gene is named only where the DNA matches it firmly. Clone size appears in some rows only: once, few, many, or a class for an expanded clone.

V	size	D	J	DNA	CDR3
TRBV4-1	NA	TRBD1	TRBJ1-2	TGCGCCAGCAGCCGAATTGGCCCAGGGGGGTCCGGTGGCTACACCTTC	CASSRIGPGGSGGYTF
TRBV15	NA	NA	TRBJ2-4	TGTGCCACCAGCCATCGGACAGACTTAGCCAAAAACATTCAGTACTTC	CATSHRTDLAKNIQYF
TRBV19	NA	TRBD1	TRBJ1-5	TGTGCCAGTAGTATGGACAGGGCTCAGCCCCAGCATTTT	CASSMDRAQPQHF
TRBV7-3	NA	NA	TRBJ1-2	TGTGCCAGCAGCTTACAGGGTTCCTATGGCTACACCTTC	CASSLQGSYGYTF
TRBV19	NA	NA	TRBJ1-3	TGTGCCAGCCAGCCGGGACTTGGCAACACCATATATTTT	CASQPGLGNTIYF
TRBV30	NA	NA	TRBJ1-2	TGTGCCTGGAGTGTACTTAGCCCGGGTGGCTACACCTTC	CAWSVLSPGGYTF
TRBV29-1	NA	NA	TRBJ2-2	TGCAGCGTTGAGGCAGGCACCGGGGAGCTGTTTTTT	CSVEAGTGELFF
TRBV4-3	NA	NA	TRBJ2-5	TGCGCCAGCAGCCAAGATCAGGGGCGTCCAGAGACCCAGTACTTC	CASSQDQGRPETQYF
TRBV20-1	NA	TRBD1	TRBJ1-1	TGCAGTGCTAGCAGGGGGCGCAGGGACACTGAAGCTTTCTTT	CSASRGRRDTEAFF
TRBV2	NA	NA	TRBJ1-1	TGTGCCAGCACGGCAGGGAGGAACACTGAAGCTTTCTTT	CASTAGRNTEAFF
TRBV12-3/TRBV12-4	NA	NA	TRBJ2-4	TGTGCCAGCAACCCCGCGATGGGGATTCAGTACTTC	CASNPAMGIQYF
TRBV28	NA	NA	TRBJ2-7	TGTGCCAGCAGTTATTTCGGTCCTACCTACGAGCAGTACTTC	CASSYFGPTYEQYF
TRBV28	once	TRBD1	TRBJ1-1	TGTGCCACCCGCCCCTTACAGGGGGAAGCTTTCTTT	CATRPLQGEAFF
TRBV20-1	NA	NA	TRBJ2-6	TGCAGTGCTAGAGACCGCCGGGTCGCTTTGTCTGGGGCCAACGTCCTGACTTTC	CSARDRRVALSGANVLTF
TRBV5-1	NA	NA	TRBJ2-7	TGCGCCAGCAGCTTGGAGCAAGGCTACGAGCAGTACTTC	CASSLEQGYEQYF
TRBV30	NA	TRBD1	TRBJ1-6	TGTGCCTGGAGATCTCTGGGGCAGGGGGCAAGAAATTCACCCCTCCACTTT	CAWRSLGQGARNSPLHF
TRBV19	NA	NA	TRBJ1-2	TGTGCCAGTAGTATAACGCCCTTGGACAGTAACTATGGCTACACCTTC	CASSITPLDSNYGYTF
TRBV27	NA	TRBD2	TRBJ2-2	TGTGCCAGCAGTTTAACCGGGGGGACCGGGGAGCTGTTTTTT	CASSLTGGTGELFF
TRBV28	NA	NA	TRBJ1-2	TGTGCCAGCAGTCCTGCCAGGGATTTATATGGCTACACCTTC	CASSPARDLYGYTF
TRBV7-8	NA	NA	TRBJ2-5	TGTGCCAGCAGCTTAGCCAAGGGACAAGAGACCCAGTACTTC	CASSLAKGQETQYF
TRBV20-1	NA	NA	TRBJ1-2	TGCAGTGCTATGAGCGTGAGACGGACTTTCTATGGCTACACCTTC	CSAMSVRRTFYGYTF
TRBV4-3	NA	NA	TRBJ1-1	TGCGCCAGCAGCCAAGATGAACCAGGCGGGAACACTGAAGCTTTCTTT	CASSQDEPGGNTEAFF
TRBV20-1	NA	NA	TRBJ1-1	TGCAGTGCAGTTGAAGCTTTCTTT	CSAVEAFF
TRBV5-8	NA	NA	TRBJ2-5	TGTGCCAGCAGCCCGAGACAAAGGGAAGGCCAGACCCAGTACTTC	CASSPRQREGQTQYF
TRBV6-5	NA	NA	TRBJ2-1	TGTGCCAGCAGTTTGGAGCAAGGTGAGCAGTTCTTC	CASSLEQGEQFF
TRBV20-1	NA	NA	TRBJ1-5	TGCAGTGCTGGACCCGGGACGGCGAGTCAGCCCCAGCATTTT	CSAGPGTASQPQHF
TRBV6-5	NA	TRBD2	TRBJ2-1	TGTGCCAGCAGTACAAACGGGGGGGCGTTAAATGAGCAGTTCTTC	CASSTNGGALNEQFF
TRBV30	NA	NA	TRBJ1-1	TGTGCCGGAAAAAGGAACACTGAAGCTTTCTTT	CAGKRNTEAFF
TRBV20-1	NA	TRBD1	TRBJ1-5	TGCAGTGCTAGAGATCCCACAGGGGGCCGCAATCAGCCCCAGCATTTT	CSARDPTGGRNQPQHF
TRBV2	NA	TRBD1	TRBJ1-2	TGTGCCAGCAGTGAATGGGACAGGGAGAATGGCTACACCTTC	CASSEWDRENGYTF
TRBV12-3/TRBV12-4	NA	NA	TRBJ1-4	TGTGCCAGCAGTGCAGGGGCGGAGGATGAAAAACTGTTTTTT	CASSAGAEDEKLFF
TRBV20-1	NA	NA	TRBJ2-5	TGCAGTGCTAGAGATCTGATAGTTGAGACCCAGTACTTC	CSARDLIVETQYF
TRBV27	once	NA	TRBJ1-6	TGTGCCAGCAGTCCATGGGACAACTCCTATAATTCACCCCTCCACTTT	CASSPWDNSYNSPLHF
TRBV9	NA	NA	TRBJ2-3	TGTGCCAGCAGCGCCCCGACCTTGGCGTCGGATACGCAGTATTTT	CASSAPTLASDTQYF
TRBV18	NA	TRBD1	TRBJ2-4	TGTGCCAGCTCACCACCGAATCCAGGGGGCCCGGCCAAAAACATTCAGTACTTC	CASSPPNPGGPAKNIQYF
TRBV5-4	NA	TRBD2	TRBJ2-3	TGTGCCAGCAGCTTGACAGCGGGGGGCGGAGATACGCAGTATTTT	CASSLTAGGGDTQYF
TRBV4-2	NA	NA	TRBJ2-5	TGTGCCAGCAGCCAAGAATCTACTACCCAAGAGACCCAGTACTTC	CASSQESTTQETQYF
TRBV27	NA	TRBD1	TRBJ1-5	TGTGCCAGCAGTGCTCAGGGGGCCAATCAGCCCCAGCATTTT	CASSAQGANQPQHF
TRBV4-3	NA	NA	TRBJ2-7	TGCGCCAGCAGCCAAGATATCGCCACGGATTCCTACGAGCAGTACTTC	CASSQDIATDSYEQYF
TRBV20-1	NA	TRBD2	TRBJ2-5	TGCAGTGCTAGAGATCGAGCTGGACTAGCGGGCCAAGAGACCCAGTACTTC	CSARDRAGLAGQETQYF
TRBV12-3/TRBV12-4	NA	NA	TRBJ1-2	TGTGCCAGCGGTCCCATAGGGGGTTATGGCTACACCTTC	CASGPIGGYGYTF
TRBV9	NA	NA	TRBJ2-3	TGTGCCAGCAGCCCTCCCGGAGGCACAGATACGCAGTATTTT	CASSPPGGTDTQYF
TRBV19	NA	NA	TRBJ2-3	TGTGCCAGTAGCATCACTGCAGATACGCAGTATTTT	CASSITADTQYF
TRBV29-1	NA	TRBD1	TRBJ2-3	TGCAGCGTTGATAGTTCGACGGGGACAGGGGGCATAGATACGCAGTATTTT	CSVDSSTGTGGIDTQYF
TRBV24-1	NA	NA	TRBJ2-3	TGTGCCACCAGTGATGCCGGGAATACGCAGTATTTT	CATSDAGNTQYF
TRBV20-1	NA	TRBD1	TRBJ1-2	TGCAGTGCCCCAGGGACAGGCTATGGCTACACCTTC	CSAPGTGYGYTF
TRBV9	NA	NA	TRBJ1-2	TGTGCCAGCGGCCAGGGCTACACCTTC	CASGQGYTF
TRBV29-1	once	NA	TRBJ2-2	TGCAGCGTTGAACCGGGAAGCAACACCGGGGAGCTGTTTTTT	CSVEPGSNTGELFF
TRBV19	NA	NA	TRBJ1-3	TGTGCCAGTAGTATCTCCGAGAGCTCTGGAAACACCATATATTTT	CASSISESSGNTIYF
TRBV7-2	NA	NA	TRBJ2-1	TGTGCCAGCAGCCCCCGCGGACTCTCCTACAATGAGCAGTTCTTC	CASSPRGLSYNEQFF
TRBV30	NA	NA	TRBJ1-4	TGTGCCTCGGACCCGGCCGTGCGGTCAGAAAAACTGTTTTTT	CASDPAVRSEKLFF
TRBV7-2	NA	NA	TRBJ2-7	TGTGCCAGCAGCTTAAGGGATCTCTACGAGCAGTACTTC	CASSLRDLYEQYF